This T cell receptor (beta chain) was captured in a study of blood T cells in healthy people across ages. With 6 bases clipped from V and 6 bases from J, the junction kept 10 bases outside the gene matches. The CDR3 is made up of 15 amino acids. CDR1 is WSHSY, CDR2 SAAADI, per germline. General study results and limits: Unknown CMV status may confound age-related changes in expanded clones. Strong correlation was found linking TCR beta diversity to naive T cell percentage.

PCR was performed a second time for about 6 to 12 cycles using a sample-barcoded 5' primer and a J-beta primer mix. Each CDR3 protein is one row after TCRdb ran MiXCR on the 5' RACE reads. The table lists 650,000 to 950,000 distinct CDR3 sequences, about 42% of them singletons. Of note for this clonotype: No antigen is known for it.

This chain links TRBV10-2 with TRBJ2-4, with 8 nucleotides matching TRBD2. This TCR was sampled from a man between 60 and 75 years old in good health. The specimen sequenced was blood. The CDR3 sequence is CASRSGGGQGNIQYF. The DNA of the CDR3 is TGCGCCAGCAGGTCGGGCGGGGGGCAAGGAAACATTCAGTACTTC.